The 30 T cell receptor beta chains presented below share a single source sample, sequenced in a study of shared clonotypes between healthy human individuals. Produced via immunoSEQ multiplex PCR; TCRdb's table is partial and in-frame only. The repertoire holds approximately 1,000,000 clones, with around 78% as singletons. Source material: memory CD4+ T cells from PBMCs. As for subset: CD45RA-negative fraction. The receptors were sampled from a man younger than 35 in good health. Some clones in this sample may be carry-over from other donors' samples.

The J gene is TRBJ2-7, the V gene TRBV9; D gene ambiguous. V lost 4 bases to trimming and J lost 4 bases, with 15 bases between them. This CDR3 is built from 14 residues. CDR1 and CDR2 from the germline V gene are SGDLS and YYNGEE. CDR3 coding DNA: TGTGCCAGCAGCCCCACCCTAACCGGATACGAGCAGTACTTC. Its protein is CASSPTLTGYEQYF.

The CDR3, as DNA: TGTGCCAGCAGTATCCGGGACGGTCCTAAGGAGCAGTACTTC. This codes for CASSIRDGPKEQYF. The rearrangement uses TRBV6-1 and TRBJ2-7; D may match TRBD1 or TRBD2 (5 bases each). Germline V lookup: CDR1 MNHNS, CDR2 SASEGT. V was cut by 5 bases and J by 7 bases, with 18 bases left in between. The CDR3 totals 14 residues.

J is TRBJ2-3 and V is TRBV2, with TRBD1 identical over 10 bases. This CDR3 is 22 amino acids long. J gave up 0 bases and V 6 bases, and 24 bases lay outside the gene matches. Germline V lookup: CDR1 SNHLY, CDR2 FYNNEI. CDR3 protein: CASRALDRGRGPHGSSTDTQYF. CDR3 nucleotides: TGTGCCAGCAGGGCCCTAGACAGGGGGCGAGGGCCGCATGGTTCTAGCACAGATACGCAGTATTTT.

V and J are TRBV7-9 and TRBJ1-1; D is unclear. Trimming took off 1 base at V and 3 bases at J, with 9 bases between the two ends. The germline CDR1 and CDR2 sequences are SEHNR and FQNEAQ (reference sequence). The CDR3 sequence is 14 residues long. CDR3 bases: TGTGCCAGCAGCTTAGGGTCAGATTACACTGAAGCTTTCTTT. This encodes CASSLGSDYTEAFF. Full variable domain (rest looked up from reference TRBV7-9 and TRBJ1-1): DTGVSQNPRHKITKRGQNVTFRCDPISEHNRLYWYRQTLGQGPEFLTYFQNEAQLEKSRLLSDRFSAERPKGSFSTLEIQRTEQGDSAMYLCASSLGSDYTEAFFGQGTRLTVV.

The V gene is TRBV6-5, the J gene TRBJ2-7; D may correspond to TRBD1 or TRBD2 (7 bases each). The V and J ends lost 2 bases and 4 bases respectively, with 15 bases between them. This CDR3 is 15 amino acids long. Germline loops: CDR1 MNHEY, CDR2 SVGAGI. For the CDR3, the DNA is TGTGCCAGCAGTTACCGTTTCCAGGGGGGGTACGAGCAGTACTTC. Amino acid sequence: CASSYRFQGGYEQYF.

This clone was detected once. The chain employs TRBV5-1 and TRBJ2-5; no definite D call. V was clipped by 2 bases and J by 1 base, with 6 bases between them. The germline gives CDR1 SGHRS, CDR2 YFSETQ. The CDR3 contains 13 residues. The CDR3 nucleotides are TGCGCCAGCAGCTTTTTGGTCCAAGAGACCCAGTACTTC. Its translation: CASSFLVQETQYF.

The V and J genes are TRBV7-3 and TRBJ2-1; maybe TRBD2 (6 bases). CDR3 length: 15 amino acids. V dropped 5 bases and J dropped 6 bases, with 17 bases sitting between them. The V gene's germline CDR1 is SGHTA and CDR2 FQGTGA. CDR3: CASSPRRGFLNEQFF. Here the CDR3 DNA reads TGTGCCAGCAGCCCCCGGAGGGGCTTCCTCAATGAGCAGTTCTTC.

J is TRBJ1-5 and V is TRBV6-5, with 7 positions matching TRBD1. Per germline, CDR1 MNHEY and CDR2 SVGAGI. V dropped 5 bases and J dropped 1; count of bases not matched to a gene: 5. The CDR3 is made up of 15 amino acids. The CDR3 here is CASSRQGRSNQPQHF. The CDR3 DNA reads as TGTGCCAGCAGTAGACAGGGTAGGAGCAATCAGCCCCAGCATTTT.

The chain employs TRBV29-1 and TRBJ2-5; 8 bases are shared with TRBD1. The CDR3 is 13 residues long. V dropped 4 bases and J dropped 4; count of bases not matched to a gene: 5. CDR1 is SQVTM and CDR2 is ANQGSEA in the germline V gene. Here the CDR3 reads CSVAQGVAETQYF. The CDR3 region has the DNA TGCAGCGTTGCACAGGGGGTAGCAGAGACCCAGTACTTC.

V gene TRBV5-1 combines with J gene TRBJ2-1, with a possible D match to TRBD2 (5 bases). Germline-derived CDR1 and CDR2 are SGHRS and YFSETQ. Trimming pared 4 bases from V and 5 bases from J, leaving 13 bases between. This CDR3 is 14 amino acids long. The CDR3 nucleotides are TGCGCCAGCAGCCTGGGAGCGGTCGACAATGAGCAGTTCTTC. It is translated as CASSLGAVDNEQFF.

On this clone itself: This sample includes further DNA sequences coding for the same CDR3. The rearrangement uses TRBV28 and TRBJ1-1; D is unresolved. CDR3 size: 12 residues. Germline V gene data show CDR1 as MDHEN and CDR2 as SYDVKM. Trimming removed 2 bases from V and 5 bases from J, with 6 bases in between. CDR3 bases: TGTGCCAGCAGTTTAGCCGAAACTGAAGCTTTCTTT. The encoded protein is CASSLAETEAFF.

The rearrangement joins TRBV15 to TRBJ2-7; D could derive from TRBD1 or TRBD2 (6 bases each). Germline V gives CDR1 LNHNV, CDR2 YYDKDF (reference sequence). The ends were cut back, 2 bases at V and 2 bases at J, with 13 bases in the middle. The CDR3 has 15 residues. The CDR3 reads CATSRLYGGPYEQYF. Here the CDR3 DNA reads TGTGCCACCAGCAGACTCTACGGGGGCCCCTACGAGCAGTACTTC.

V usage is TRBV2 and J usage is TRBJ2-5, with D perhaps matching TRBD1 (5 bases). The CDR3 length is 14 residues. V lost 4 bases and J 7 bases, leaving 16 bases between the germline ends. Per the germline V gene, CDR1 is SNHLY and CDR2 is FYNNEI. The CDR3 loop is CASSAHVRGATQYF. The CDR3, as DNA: TGTGCCAGCAGTGCACACGTAAGGGGTGCGACCCAGTACTTC.

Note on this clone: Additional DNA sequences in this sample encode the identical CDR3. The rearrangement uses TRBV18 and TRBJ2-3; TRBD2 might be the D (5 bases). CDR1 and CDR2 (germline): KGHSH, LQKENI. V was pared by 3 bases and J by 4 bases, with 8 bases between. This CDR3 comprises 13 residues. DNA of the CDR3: TGTGCCAGCTCACCTTCGAGGGCAGATACGCAGTATTTT. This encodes CASSPSRADTQYF.

Written as DNA, the CDR3 is TGTGCCAGCAGCTTCGGACAGGCAACTAACTATGGCTACACCTTC. This gives the protein CASSFGQATNYGYTF. V gene TRBV5-4 combines with J gene TRBJ1-2; TRBD1 agrees at 7 bases. CDR3 length equals 15 residues. Germline V gene sequence: CDR1 SGHNT, CDR2 YYREEE (reference sequence). With 2 bases clipped from V and 0 bases from J, the junction kept 4 bases outside the gene matches.

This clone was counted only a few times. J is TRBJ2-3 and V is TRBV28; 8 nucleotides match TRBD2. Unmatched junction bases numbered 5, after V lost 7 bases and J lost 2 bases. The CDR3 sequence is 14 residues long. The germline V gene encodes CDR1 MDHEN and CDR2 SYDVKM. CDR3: CASIPGGPTDTQYF. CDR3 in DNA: TGTGCCAGCATCCCGGGAGGGCCCACAGATACGCAGTATTTT. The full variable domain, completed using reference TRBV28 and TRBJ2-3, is DVKVTQSSRYLVKRTGEKVFLECVQDMDHENMFWYRQDPGLGLRLIYFSYDVKMKEKGDIPEGYSVSREKKERFSLILESASTNQTSMYLCASIPGGPTDTQYFGPGTRLTVL.

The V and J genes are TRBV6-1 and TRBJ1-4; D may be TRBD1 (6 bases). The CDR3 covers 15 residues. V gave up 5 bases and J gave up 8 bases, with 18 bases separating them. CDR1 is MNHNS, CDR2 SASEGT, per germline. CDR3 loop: CASSLVGGQREKLFF. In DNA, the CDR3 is TGTGCCAGCAGTTTGGTCGGTGGACAGCGAGAAAAACTGTTTTTT.

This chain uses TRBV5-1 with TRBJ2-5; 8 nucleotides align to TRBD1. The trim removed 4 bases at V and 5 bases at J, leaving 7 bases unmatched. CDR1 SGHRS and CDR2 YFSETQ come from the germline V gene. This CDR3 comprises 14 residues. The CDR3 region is CASSPGQVAETQYF. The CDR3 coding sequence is TGCGCCAGCAGCCCGGGACAGGTCGCGGAGACCCAGTACTTC.

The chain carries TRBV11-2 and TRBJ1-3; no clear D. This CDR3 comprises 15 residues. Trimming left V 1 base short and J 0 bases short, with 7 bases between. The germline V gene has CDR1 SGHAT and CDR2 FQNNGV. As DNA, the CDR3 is TGTGCCAGCAGCTTAGGCCCAGTCTCTGGAAACACCATATATTTT. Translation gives CASSLGPVSGNTIYF.

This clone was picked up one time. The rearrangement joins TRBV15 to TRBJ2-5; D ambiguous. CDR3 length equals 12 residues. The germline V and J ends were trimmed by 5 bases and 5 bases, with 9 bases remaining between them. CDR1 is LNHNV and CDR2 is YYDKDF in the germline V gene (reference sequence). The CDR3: CATSPGWETQYF. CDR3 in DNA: TGTGCCACCAGCCCTGGGTGGGAGACCCAGTACTTC.

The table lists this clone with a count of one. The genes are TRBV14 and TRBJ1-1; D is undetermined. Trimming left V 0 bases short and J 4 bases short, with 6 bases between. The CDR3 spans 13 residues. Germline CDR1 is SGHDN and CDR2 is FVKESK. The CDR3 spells CASSQDRITEAFF. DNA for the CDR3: TGTGCCAGCAGCCAAGATCGTATCACTGAAGCTTTCTTT.

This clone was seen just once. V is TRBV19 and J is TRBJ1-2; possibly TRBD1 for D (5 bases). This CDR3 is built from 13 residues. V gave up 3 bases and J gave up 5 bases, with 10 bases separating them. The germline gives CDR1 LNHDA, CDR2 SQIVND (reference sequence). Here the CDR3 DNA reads TGTGCCAGTAGTATCGGCAGGGTTTATGGCTACACCTTC. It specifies CASSIGRVYGYTF.

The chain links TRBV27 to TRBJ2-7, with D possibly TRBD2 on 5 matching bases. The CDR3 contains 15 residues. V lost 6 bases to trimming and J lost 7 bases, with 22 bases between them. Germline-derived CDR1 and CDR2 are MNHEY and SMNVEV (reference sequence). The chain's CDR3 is CASSRLSRPEEEQYF. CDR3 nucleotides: TGTGCCAGCAGCCGGCTATCCCGGCCGGAGGAAGAGCAGTACTTC.

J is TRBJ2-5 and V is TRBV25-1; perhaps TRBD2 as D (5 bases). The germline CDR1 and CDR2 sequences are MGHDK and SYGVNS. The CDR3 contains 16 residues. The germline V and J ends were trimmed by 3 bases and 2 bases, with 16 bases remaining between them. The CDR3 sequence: CASSEIGRGDQETQYF. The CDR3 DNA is TGTGCCAGCAGTGAGATAGGACGGGGAGATCAAGAGACCCAGTACTTC.

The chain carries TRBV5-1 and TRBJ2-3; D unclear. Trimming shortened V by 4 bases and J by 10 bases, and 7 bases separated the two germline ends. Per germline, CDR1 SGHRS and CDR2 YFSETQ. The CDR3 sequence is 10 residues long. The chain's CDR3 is CASSGEAQYF. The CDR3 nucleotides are TGCGCCAGCAGCGGTGAAGCGCAGTATTTT. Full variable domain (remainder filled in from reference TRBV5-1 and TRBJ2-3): KAGVTQTPRYLIKTRGQQVTLSCSPISGHRSVSWYQQTPGQGLQFLFEYFSETQRNKGNFPGRFSGRQFSNSRSEMNVSTLELGDSALYLCASSGEAQYFGPGTRLTVL.

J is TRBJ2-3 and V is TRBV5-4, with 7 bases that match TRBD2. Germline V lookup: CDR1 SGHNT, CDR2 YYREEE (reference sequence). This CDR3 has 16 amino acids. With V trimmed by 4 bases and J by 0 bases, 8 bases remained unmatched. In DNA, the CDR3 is TGTGCCAGCAGCCGTAGACTTAGCGGGAGCACAGATACGCAGTATTTT. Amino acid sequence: CASSRRLSGSTDTQYF.

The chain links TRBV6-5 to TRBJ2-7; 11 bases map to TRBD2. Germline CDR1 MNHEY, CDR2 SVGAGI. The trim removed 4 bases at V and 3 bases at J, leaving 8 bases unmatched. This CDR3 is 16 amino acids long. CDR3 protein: CASSSGLAGLGYEQYF. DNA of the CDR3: TGTGCCAGCAGTTCTGGACTAGCGGGCCTAGGCTACGAGCAGTACTTC.

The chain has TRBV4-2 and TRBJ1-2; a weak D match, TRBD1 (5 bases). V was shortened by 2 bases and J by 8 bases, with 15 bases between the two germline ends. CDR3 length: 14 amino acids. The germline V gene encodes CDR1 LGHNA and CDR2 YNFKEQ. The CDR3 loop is CASSQTGGVGGYTF. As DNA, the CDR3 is TGTGCCAGCAGCCAAACAGGAGGGGTGGGAGGCTACACCTTC.

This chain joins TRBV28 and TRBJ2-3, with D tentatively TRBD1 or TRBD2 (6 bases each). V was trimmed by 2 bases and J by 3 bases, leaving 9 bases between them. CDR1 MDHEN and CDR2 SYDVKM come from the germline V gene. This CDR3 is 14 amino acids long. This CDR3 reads CASSLRGATDTQYF. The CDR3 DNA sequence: TGTGCCAGCAGTTTAAGGGGGGCGACAGATACGCAGTATTTT.

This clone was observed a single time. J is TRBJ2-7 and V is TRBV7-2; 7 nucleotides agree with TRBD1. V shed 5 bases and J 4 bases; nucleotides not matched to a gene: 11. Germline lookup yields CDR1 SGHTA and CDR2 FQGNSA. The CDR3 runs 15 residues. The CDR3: CASSIQRTGPYEQYF. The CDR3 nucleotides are TGTGCCAGCAGCATCCAGCGGACAGGTCCTTACGAGCAGTACTTC.